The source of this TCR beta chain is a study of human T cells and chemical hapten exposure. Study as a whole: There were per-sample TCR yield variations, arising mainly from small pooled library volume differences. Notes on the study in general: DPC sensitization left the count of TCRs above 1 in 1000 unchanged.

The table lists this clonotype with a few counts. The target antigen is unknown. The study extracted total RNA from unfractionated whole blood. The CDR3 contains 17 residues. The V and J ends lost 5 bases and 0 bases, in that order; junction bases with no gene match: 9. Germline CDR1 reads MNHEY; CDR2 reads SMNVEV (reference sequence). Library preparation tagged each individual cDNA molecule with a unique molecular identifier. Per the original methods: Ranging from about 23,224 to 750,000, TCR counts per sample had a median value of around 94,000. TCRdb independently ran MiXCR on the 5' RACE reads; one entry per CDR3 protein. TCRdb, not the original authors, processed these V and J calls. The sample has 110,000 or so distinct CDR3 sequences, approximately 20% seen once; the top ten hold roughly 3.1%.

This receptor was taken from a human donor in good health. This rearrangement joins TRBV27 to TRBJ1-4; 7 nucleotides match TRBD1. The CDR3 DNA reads TGTGCCAGCAGTAGAAGACAGGGACCAACAACTAATGAAAAACTGTTTTTT. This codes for CASSRRQGPTTNEKLFF.